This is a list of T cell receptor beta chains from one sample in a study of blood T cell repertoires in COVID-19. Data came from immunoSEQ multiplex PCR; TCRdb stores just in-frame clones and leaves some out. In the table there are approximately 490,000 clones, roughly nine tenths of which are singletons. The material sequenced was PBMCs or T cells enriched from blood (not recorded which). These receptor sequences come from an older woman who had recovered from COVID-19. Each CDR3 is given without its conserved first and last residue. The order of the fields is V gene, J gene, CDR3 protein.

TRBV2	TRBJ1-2	AGGDWNYGYT
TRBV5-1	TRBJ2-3	ASSSTTGLRTDTQY
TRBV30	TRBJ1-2	AWSSSKGKNYGYT
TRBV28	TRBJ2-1	ASSSGQGSYNEQF
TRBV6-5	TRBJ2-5	ASTDTGWGAQY
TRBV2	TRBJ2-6	ASSEARGPGANVLT
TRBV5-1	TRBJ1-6	ASSPTGSSYNSPLH
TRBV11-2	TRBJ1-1	ASSLDGTDTEAF
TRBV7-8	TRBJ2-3	ASSAPRTDTDTQY
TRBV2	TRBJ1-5	ASTKISRTVQPQH
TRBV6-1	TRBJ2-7	ASSEPGQRPYEQY
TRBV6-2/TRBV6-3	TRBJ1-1	ASSSGFHTEAF
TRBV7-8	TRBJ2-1	ASSYTRVGRNEQF
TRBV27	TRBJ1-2	ASSFKGQGHGYT
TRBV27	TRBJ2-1	ASSLYNEQF
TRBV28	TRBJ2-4	ASSRTRGAKNIQY
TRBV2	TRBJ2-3	ASSAGLAGITDTQY
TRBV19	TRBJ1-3	ASSLGQGDTIY
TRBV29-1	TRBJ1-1	SGQGGRYTEAF
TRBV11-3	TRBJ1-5	ASSTGLDQPQH
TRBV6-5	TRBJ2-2	ATAMGRNTGELF
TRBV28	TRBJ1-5	ASSQGQGALQPQH
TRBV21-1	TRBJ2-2	ASSKTRGFGNGELF
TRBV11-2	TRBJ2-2	ASSPPGGELF
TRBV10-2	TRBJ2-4	ASSEAAVLNIQY
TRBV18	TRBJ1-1	ASSPRTGGGITEAF
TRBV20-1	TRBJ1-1	SASRAGGSANTEAF
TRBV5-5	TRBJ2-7	ASSLGPLAGGPSYEQY
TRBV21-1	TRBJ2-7	ASSVVGPGECEQY
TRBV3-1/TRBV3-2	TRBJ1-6	ASSRQGTFNNSPLH
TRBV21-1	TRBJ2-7	ASSNDPGREQY
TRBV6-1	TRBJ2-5	ASSDSSQETQY
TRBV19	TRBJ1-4	ATTGPGVGEKLF
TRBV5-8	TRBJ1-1	ASSLVGQNTEAF
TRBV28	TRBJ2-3	ASSLYWGGDTQY
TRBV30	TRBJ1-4	AWSIGGTNEKLF
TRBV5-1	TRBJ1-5	ASSFTGGGNQPQH
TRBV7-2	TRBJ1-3	ASSLAGGYSGNTIY
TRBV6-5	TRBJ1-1	ASSSGAMNTEAF
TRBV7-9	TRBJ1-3	ASSFGSSGNTIY
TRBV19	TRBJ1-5	ASTPTSGGYNQPQH
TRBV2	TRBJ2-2	ASSVMEVTGELF
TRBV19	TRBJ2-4	ASSIARGQGAAKNIQY
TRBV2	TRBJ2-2	ASRVEQETGELF
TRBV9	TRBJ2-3	ASSPTSSGGPEDTQY
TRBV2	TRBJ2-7	ASSDGGASYEQY
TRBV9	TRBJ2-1	ASSVRGGPTDEQF
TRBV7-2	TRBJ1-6	ASSLERGRDSPLH
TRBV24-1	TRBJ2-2	ATSDGFRGELF
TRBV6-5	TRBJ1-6	ASNQGAQFNSPLH
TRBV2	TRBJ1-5	ASSRTGGNQPQH
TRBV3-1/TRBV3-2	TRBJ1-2	ASSQGAQPPYGYT
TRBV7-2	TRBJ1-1	ASSLAPTKNTEAF
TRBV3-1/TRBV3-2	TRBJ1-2	ASSQVPYGYT
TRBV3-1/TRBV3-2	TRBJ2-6	ASSQQGLRTSGANVLT
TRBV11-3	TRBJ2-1	ASSLELAGGPYNEQF
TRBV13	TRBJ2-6	ASSFRGVLT
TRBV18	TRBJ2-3	ASSPILAGGGTDTQY
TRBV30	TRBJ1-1	AWAGRYEAF